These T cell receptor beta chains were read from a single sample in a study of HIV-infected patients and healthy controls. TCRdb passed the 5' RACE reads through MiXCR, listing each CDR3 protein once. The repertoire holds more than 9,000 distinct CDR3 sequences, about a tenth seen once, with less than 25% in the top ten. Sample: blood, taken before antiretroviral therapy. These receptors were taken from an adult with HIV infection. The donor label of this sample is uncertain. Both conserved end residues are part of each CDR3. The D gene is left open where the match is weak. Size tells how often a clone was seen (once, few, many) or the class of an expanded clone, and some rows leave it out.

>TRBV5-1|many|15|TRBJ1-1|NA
TGCGCCAGCAGCTTGGGCGACAGGTCGGGGGATACGGCTTTCTTT
CASSLGDRSGDTAFF
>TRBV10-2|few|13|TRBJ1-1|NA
TGCGCCAGCAGTTCTGGGAGTCTCACTGAAGCTTTCTTT
CASSSGSLTEAFF
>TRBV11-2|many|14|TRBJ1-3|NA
TGTGCCAGCAGCTCCTCCAAGACTGGAAACACCATATATTTT
CASSSSKTGNTIYF
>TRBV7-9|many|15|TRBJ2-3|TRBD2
TGTGCCAGCAGCGCTATAGCGGGAAGCACAGATACGCAGTATTTT
CASSAIAGSTDTQYF
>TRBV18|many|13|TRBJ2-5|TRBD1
TGTGCCAGCTCACCGACAGGGCGAGAGACCCAGTACTTC
CASSPTGRETQYF
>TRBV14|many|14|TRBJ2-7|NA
TGTGCCAGCAGCCAAGGAGCGTCCGCCTACGAGCAGTACTTC
CASSQGASAYEQYF
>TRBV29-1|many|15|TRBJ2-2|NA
TGCAGCGTTGGCATACAGGACAACCCGGCCGGGGAGCTGTTTTTT
CSVGIQDNPAGELFF
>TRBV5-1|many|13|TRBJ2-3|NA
TGCGCCAGCAGTCGACAGAGCACAGATACGCAGTATTTT
CASSRQSTDTQYF
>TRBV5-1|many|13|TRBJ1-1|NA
TGCGCCAGCCAGCAGGGGCCGAACACTGAAGCTTTCTTT
CASQQGPNTEAFF
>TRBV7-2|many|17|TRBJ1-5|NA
TGTGCCAGCAGCCCCATTGAATACAACCTACTTAATCAGCCCCAGCATTTT
CASSPIEYNLLNQPQHF
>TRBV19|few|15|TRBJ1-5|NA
TGTGCCAGTCATTCGGGGAGGGGAAGGGATCAGCCCCAGCATTTT
CASHSGRGRDQPQHF
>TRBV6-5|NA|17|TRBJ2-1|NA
TGTGCCAGCAGCCGAAGAGGGGGGGGAGGCTCCTACAATGAGCAGTTCTTC
CASSRRGGGGSYNEQFF
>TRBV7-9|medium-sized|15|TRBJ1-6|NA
TGTGCCAGCAGCTTCGGACAGAGAAATAATTCACCCCTCCACTTT
CASSFGQRNNSPLHF
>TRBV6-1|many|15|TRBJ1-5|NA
TGTGCCAGCAGGAAAGACAGGAGCTTAAATCAGCCCCAGCATTTT
CASRKDRSLNQPQHF
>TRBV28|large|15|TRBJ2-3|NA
TGTGCCAGCAGTTCCCCGGGACAAAGCACAGATACGCAGTATTTT
CASSSPGQSTDTQYF
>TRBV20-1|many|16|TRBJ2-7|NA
TGCAGTGCTAGAGATGGGAGGGGGCGAATCTCCTACGAGCAGTACTTC
CSARDGRGRISYEQYF
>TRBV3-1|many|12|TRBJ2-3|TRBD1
TGTGCCAGCAGGGCAGGGGGAGATACGCAGTATTTT
CASRAGGDTQYF
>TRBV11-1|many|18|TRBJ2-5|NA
TGTGCCAGCAGCTTAGCAGGATTCGGAGCCGGGAACCAAGAGACCCAGTACTTC
CASSLAGFGAGNQETQYF
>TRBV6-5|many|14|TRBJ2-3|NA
TGTGCCAGCAGCCCGCATATGCTCACAGATTCGCAGTATTTT
CASSPHMLTDSQYF
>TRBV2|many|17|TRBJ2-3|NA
TGTGCCAGCAGTGAAAGATTGAGAGGCGACTTCACAGATACGCAGTATTTT
CASSERLRGDFTDTQYF